The entry below describes one TCR beta chain. The antigen remains undetermined. Repertoires were generated with immunoSEQ multiplex PCR, while TCRdb's copy carries only in-frame clones and drops some. Of 30,000 to 35,000 clones listed, 80% are singletons. The data are from a study of T cell repertoires in ileal Crohn's disease. Whole-study findings and limits: Clonality above 26.8% at surgery always came with endoscopic recurrence.

Looked up from germline, CDR1 is SGHNT and CDR2 is YYREEE (reference sequence). Trimming removed 2 bases from V and 6 bases from J, with 14 bases in between. The CDR3 is 14 amino acids. The chain combines TRBV5-4 with TRBJ1-1; D remains ambiguous. The receptor was derived from an adult with Crohn's disease. The specimen was ileal tissue. CDR3 nucleotide sequence: TGTGCCAGCAGCTTTAGAGGCGAAGGATCTGAAGCTTTCTTT. Residues: CASSFRGEGSEAFF.